This T cell receptor beta chain was profiled in a study of cytomegalovirus exposure and HLA in healthy donors. In the study overall: The study placed around 80% of its approximately 360 genotyped donors in the Caucasian-associated ancestry cluster.

Germline-derived CDR1 and CDR2 are MDHEN and SYDVKM. Trimming stripped 10 bases from V and 0 bases from J, with 12 bases between. This CDR3 is 13 amino acids long. As concerns this clone: Its antigen remains unknown.

PCR amplification relied on 60 Vbeta primers (plus 13 Jbeta primers). Sequencing used immunoSEQ multiplex PCR; TCRdb keeps in-frame clones, though not all of them. Of about 130,000 clones in the sample, roughly 78% were seen once. Study-level results: The authors later found HLA-associated TCR beta chains more clonally expanded than equally common others. Productive rates of about 87% or about 30% were seen for most TCR beta V segments in an earlier analysis. It was likely that a cluster of highly shared sequence variants was a sequencing artifact.

The V and J genes are TRBV28 and TRBJ1-2; D unclear. Material: PBMCs. The receptor's source is a male donor in good health and CMV-seronegative. For the CDR3, the DNA is TGTGCCACCTGGCGGCAGACTAACTATGGCTACACCTTC. It specifies CATWRQTNYGYTF.